Judged by frequency, the clone carrying this T cell receptor beta chain is medium-sized (0.01 to 0.1%). The target antigen is unknown. This sample was included in a study of T cell clusters in autoimmune cytopenias. Study findings and constraints: Clustering suggested that physiological T cell clusters were missing in primary autoimmune cytopenia patients.

TRB rearrangements were amplified by touch-down multiplex PCR with mixed TRB-A/B primers. TCRdb reprocessed the multiplex PCR reads and reports one entry per CDR3 protein, with no DNA. The sample totals roughly 8,300 distinct CDR3 sequences. TRB amplification used 250 ng of peripheral blood genomic DNA. The CDR3 is made up of 15 amino acids. Per the germline V gene, CDR1 is KGHSH and CDR2 is LQKENI. The rearrangement joins TRBV18 to TRBJ2-5; the TCRdb D gene call, TRBD1, has no DNA to confirm it. Material: peripheral blood. The receptor was isolated from a human donor with an autoimmune cytopenia or autoimmune hepatitis (not recorded which). CDR3 protein: CASSHGAPGQETQYF.